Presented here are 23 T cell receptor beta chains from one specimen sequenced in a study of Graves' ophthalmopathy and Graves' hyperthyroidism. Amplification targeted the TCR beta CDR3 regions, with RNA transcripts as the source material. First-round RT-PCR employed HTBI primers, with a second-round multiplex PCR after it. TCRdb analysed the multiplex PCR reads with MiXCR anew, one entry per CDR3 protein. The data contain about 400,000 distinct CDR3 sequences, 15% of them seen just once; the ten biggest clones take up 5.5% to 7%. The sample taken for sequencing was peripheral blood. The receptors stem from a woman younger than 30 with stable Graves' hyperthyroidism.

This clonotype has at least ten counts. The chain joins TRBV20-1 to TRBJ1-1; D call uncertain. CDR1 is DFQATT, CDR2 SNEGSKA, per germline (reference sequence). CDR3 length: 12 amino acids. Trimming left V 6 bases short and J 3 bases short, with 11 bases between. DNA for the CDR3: TGCAGTGCCACGTGGGGATACACTGAAGCTTTCTTT. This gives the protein CSATWGYTEAFF.

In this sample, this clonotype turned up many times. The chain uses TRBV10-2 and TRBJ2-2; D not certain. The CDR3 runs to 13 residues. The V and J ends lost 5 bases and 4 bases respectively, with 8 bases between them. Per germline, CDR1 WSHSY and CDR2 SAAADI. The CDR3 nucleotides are TGCGCCAGCAGTCAAAGTCGCACCGGGGAGCTGTTTTTT. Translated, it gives CASSQSRTGELFF.

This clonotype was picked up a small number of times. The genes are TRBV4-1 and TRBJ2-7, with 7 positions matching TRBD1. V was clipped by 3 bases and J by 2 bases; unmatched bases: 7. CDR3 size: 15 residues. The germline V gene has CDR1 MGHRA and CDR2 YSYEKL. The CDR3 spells CASSQNSGGPYEQYF. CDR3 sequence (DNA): TGCGCCAGCAGCCAGAATTCAGGGGGTCCCTACGAGCAGTACTTC.

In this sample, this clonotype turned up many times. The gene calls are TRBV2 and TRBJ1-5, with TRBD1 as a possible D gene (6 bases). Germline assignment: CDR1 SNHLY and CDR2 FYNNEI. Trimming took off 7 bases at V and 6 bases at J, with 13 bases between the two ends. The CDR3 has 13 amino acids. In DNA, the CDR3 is TGTGCCAGCAACGGAAGGGGGTCTCAGCCCCAGCATTTT. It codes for CASNGRGSQPQHF. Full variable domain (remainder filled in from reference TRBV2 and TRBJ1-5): EPEVTQTPSHQVTQMGQEVILRCVPISNHLYFYWYRQILGQKVEFLVSFYNNEISEKSEIFDDQFSVERPDGSNFTLKIRSTKLEDSAMYFCASNGRGSQPQHFGDGTRLSIL.

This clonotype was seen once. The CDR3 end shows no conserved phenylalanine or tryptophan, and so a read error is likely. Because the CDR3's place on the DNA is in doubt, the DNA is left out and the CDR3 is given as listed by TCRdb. This CDR3 reads CASSFGQGDGYTV. The chain combines TRBV6-5 with TRBJ1-2; TRBD1 reflects the table's D call only, with no check against the DNA. The CDR3 length is 13 residues, termini included. Germline-derived CDR1 and CDR2 are MNHEY and SVGAGI.

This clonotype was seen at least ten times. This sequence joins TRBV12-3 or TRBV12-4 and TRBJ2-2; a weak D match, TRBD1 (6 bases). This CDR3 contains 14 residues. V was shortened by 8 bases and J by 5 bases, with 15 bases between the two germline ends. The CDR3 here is CASGYRESTGELFF. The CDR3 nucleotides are TGTGCCAGCGGGTACAGGGAATCGACCGGGGAGCTGTTTTTT.

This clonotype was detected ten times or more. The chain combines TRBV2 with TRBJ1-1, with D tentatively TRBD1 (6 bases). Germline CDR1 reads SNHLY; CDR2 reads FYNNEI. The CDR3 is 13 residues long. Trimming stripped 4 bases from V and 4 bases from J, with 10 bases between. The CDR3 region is CASSVEGGTEAFF. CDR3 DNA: TGTGCCAGCAGTGTGGAGGGGGGCACTGAAGCTTTCTTT.

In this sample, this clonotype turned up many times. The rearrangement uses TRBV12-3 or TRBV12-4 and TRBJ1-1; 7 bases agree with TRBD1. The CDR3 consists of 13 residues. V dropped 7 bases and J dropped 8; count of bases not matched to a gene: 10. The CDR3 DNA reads TGTGCCAGCAACGTTGGGACAGCTCAAGAAGCTTTCTTT. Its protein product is CASNVGTAQEAFF.

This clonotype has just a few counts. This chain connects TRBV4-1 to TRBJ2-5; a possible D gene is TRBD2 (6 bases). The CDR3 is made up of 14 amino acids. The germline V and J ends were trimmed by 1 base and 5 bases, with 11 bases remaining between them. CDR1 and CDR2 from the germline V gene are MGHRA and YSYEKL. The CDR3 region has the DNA TGCGCCAGCAGCCAAGTCGGGACTGGGGAGACCCAGTACTTC. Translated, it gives CASSQVGTGETQYF.

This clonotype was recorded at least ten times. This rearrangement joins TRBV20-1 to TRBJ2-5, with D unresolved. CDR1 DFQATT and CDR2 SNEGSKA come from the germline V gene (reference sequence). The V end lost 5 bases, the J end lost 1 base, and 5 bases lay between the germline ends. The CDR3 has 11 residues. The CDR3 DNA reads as TGCAGTGCTTTGGGCCAAGAGACCCAGTACTTC. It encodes CSALGQETQYF.

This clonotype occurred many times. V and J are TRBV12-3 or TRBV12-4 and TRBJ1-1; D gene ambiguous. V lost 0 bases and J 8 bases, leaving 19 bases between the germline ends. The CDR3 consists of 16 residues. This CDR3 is CASSLAFGVTPAEAFF. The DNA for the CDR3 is TGTGCCAGCAGTTTAGCGTTTGGGGTAACGCCGGCCGAAGCTTTCTTT.

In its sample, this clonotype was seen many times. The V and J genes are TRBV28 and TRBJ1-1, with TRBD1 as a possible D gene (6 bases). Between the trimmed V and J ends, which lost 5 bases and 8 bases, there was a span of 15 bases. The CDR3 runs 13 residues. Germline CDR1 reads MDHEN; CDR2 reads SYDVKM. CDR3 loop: CASSPQGSGEAFF. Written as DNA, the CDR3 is TGTGCCAGCAGTCCACAGGGAAGTGGCGAAGCTTTCTTT. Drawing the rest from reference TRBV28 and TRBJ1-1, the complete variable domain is DVKVTQSSRYLVKRTGEKVFLECVQDMDHENMFWYRQDPGLGLRLIYFSYDVKMKEKGDIPEGYSVSREKKERFSLILESASTNQTSMYLCASSPQGSGEAFFGQGTRLTVV.

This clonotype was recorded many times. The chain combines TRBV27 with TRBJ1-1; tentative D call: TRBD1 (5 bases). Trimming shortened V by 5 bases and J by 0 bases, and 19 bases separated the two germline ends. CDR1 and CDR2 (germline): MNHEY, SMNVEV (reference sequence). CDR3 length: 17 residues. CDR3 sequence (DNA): TGTGCCAGCAGTGCCCAGCCGGGACGGGAGGTGAACACTGAAGCTTTCTTT. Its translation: CASSAQPGREVNTEAFF.

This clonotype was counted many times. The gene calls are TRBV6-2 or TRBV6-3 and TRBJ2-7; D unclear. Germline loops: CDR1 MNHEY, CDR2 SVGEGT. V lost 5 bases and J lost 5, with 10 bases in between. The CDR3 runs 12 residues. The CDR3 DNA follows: TGTGCCAGCAGTCAGGCACCTAACGAGCAGTACTTC. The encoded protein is CASSQAPNEQYF.

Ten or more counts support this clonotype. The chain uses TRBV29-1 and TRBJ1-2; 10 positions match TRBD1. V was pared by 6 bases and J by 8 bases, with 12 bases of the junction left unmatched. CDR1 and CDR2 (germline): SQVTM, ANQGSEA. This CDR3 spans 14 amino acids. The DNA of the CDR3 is TGCAGCGTGACAGGGGGCGCATTAGGGAACGGCTACACCTTC. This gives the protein CSVTGGALGNGYTF.

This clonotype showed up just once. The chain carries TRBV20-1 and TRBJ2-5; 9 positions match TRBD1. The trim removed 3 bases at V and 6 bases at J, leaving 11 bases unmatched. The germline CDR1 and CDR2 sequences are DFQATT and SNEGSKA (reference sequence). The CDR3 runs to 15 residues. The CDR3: CSASSAGQGIQTQYF. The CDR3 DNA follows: TGCAGTGCTAGTTCCGCAGGACAGGGGATTCAGACCCAGTACTTC.

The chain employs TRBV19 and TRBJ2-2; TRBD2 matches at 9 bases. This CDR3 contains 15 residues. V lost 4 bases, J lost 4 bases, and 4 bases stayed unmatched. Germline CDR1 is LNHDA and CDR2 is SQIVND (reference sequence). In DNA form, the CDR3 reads TGTGCCAGTAGTAGTGCTAGCGGGGCCACCGGGGAGCTGTTTTTT. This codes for CASSSASGATGELFF.

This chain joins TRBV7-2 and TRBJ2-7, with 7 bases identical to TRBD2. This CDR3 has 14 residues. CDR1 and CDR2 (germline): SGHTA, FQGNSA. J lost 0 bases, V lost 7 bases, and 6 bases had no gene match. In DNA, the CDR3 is TGTGCCAGCAACCTGGGGGGGAGCTCCTACGAGCAGTACTTC. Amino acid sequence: CASNLGGSSYEQYF.

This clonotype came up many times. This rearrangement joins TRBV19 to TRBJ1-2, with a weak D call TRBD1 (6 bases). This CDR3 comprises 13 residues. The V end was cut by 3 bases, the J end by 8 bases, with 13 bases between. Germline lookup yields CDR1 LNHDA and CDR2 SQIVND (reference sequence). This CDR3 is CASSIPGQKGYTF. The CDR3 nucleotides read TGTGCCAGTAGTATTCCGGGACAAAAGGGCTACACCTTC.

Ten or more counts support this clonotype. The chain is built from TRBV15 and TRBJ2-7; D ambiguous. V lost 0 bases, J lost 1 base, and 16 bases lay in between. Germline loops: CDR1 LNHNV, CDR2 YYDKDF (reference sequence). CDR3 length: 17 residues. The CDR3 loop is CATSRDRQAILSYEQYF. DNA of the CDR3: TGTGCCACCAGCAGAGATCGCCAGGCGATACTATCCTACGAGCAGTACTTC.

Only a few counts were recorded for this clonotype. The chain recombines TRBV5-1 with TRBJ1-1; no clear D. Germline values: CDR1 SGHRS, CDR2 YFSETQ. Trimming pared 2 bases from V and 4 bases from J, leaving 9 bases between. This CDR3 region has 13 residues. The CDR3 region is CASSFEVITEAFF. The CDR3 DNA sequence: TGCGCCAGCAGCTTCGAGGTGATCACTGAAGCTTTCTTT.

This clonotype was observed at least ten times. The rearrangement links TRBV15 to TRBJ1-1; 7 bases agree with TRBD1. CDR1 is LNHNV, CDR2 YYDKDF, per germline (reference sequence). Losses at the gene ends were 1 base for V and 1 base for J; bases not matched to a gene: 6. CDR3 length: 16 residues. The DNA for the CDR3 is TGTGCCACCAGCAGAGGCCAAGGGGGCCGGAACACTGAAGCTTTCTTT. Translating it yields CATSRGQGGRNTEAFF. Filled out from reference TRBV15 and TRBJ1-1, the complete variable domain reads DAMVIQNPRYQVTQFGKPVTLSCSQTLNHNVMYWYQQKSSQAPKLLFHYYDKDFNNEADTPDNFQSRRPNTSFCFLDIRSPGLGDTAMYLCATSRGQGGRNTEAFFGQGTRLTVV.

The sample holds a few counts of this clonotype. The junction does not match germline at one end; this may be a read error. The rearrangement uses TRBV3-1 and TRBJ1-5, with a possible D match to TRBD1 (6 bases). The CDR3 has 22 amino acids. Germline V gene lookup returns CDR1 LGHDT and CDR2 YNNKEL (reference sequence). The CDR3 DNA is TGTGCCAGCACCCAATCGGGGCCGGGGGCAGGGCCGTACCGAAATAGCAATCAGCCCCAGCATTTT. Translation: CASTQSGPGAGPYRNSNQPQHF.